A selection of T cell receptor beta chains follows, all from one sample in a study of T-cell memory formation after mild COVID-19. TCRdb itself ran the 5' RACE reads through MiXCR, one entry per CDR3 protein. The table lists around 260,000 distinct CDR3 sequences, 15% to 20% of them singletons. The sequenced material came from PBMCs or a T cell subset sorted from them (not recorded which). The source is a man between 18 and 35 years old who had mild COVID-19 (a few samples of this study predate the infection). Cell type and time point are not known. CDR3s include the opening cysteine and the closing phenylalanine or tryptophan. Fields, in order: V gene, clone size, J gene, D gene, CDR3 DNA, CDR3 protein. The D gene is left open where the match is weak. Expanded clones get a size class; other rows say once, few or many, or leave the size out.

TRBV6-2/TRBV6-3,.,TRBJ2-7,.,TGTGCCAGCAGTGACAGTCTACCTTCCTACGAGCAGTACTTC,CASSDSLPSYEQYF
TRBV5-1,many,TRBJ2-5,TRBD1,TGCGCCAGCAGCCCAACAGGGGACGCGGAGACCCAGTACTTC,CASSPTGDAETQYF
TRBV20-1,few,TRBJ2-1,.,TGCAGTCCCCGGGGGGCGGGGACCTACAATGAGCAGTTCTTC,CSPRGAGTYNEQFF
TRBV7-9,few,TRBJ2-1,.,TGTGCCAGCAGCCAACAGGGCGGTGAGCAGTTCTTC,CASSQQGGEQFF
TRBV27,few,TRBJ2-7,.,TGTGCCAGCAGTTCAAACCTTATAGAGCAGTACTTC,CASSSNLIEQYF
TRBV6-2/TRBV6-3,.,TRBJ1-1,.,TGTGCCAGCAGTTCTGGCTCCCTAGGCGGTGAAGCTTTCTTT,CASSSGSLGGEAFF
TRBV20-1,.,TRBJ1-2,TRBD1,TGCAGTGCATTGGACAGGCCGGGAGGCTACACCTTC,CSALDRPGGYTF
TRBV5-1,.,TRBJ2-5,.,TGCGCCAGCAGCTTGGGCCGGACCCACGACCTACAAGAGACCCAGTACTTC,CASSLGRTHDLQETQYF
TRBV6-1,.,TRBJ2-5,.,TGTGCCAGCAGTGAAGAAGGGTTGACAGTCTCGCCAGAGACCCAGTACTTC,CASSEEGLTVSPETQYF
TRBV7-2,few,TRBJ2-1,.,TGTGCCAGCAGCGTCCGTTGGGGAAATGAGCAGTTCTTC,CASSVRWGNEQFF